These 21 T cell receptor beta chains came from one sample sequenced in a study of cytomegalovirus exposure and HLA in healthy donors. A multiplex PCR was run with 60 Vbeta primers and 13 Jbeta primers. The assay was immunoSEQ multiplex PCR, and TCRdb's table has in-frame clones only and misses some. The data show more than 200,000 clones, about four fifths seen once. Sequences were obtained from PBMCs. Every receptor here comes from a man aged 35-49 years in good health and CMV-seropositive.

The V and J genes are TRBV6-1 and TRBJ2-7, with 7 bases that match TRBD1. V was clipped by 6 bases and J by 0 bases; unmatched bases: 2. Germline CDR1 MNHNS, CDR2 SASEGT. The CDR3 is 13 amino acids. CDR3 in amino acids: CASRDRSSYEQYV. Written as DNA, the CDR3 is TGTGCCAGCAGGGACAGGAGCTCCTACGAGCAGTACGTC.

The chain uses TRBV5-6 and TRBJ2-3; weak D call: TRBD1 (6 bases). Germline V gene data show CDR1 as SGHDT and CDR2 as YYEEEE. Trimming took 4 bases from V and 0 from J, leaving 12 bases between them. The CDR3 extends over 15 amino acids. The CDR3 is CASSPWDTSTDTQYF. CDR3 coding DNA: TGTGCCAGCAGCCCGTGGGACACTAGCACAGATACGCAGTATTTT. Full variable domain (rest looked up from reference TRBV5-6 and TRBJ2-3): DAGVTQSPTHLIKTRGQQVTLRCSPKSGHDTVSWYQQALGQGPQFIFQYYEEEERQRGNFPDRFSGHQFPNYSSELNVNALLLGDSALYLCASSPWDTSTDTQYFGPGTRLTVL.

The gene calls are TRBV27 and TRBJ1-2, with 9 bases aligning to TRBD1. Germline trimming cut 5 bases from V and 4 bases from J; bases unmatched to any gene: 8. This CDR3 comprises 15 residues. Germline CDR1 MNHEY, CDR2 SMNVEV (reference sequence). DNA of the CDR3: TGTGCCAGCAGTGCCCGGACAGGGGTTGGCTATGGCTACACCTTC. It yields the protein CASSARTGVGYGYTF.

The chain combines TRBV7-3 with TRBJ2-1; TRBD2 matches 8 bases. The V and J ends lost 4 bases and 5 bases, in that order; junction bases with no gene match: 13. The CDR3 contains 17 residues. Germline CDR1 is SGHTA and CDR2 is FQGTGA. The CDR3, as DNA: TGTGCCAGCAGCTCCGGTTCGGGGGGGACATACCACAATGAGCAGTTCTTC. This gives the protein CASSSGSGGTYHNEQFF.

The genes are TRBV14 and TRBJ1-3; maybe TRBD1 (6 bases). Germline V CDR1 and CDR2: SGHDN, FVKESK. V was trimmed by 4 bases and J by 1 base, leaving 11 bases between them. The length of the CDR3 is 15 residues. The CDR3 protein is CASSLTGLSGNTIYF. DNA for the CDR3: TGTGCCAGCAGCCTAACAGGGTTATCTGGAAACACCATATATTTT. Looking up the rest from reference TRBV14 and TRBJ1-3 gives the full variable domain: EAGVTQFPSHSVIEKGQTVTLRCDPISGHDNLYWYRRVMGKEIKFLLHFVKESKQDESGMPNNRFLAERTGGTYSTLKVQPAELEDSGVYFCASSLTGLSGNTIYFGEGSWLTVV.

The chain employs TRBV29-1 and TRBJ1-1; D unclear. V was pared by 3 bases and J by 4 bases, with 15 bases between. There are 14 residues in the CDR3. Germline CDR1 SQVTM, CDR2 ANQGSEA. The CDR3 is CSVDQGETATEAFF. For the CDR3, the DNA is TGCAGCGTTGATCAAGGAGAAACGGCCACTGAAGCTTTCTTT.

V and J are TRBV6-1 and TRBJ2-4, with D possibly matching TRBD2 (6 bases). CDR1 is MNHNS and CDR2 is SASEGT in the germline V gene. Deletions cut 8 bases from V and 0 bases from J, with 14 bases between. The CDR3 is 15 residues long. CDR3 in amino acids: CASAGSQTAKNIQYF. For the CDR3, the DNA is TGTGCCAGCGCCGGGAGCCAGACAGCCAAAAACATTCAGTACTTC.

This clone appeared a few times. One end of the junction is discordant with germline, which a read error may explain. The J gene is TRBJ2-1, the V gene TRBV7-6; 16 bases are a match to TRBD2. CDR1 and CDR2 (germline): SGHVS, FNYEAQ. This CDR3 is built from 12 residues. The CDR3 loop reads CASVGLAGGPIF. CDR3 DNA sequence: TGTGCCAGCGTGGGACTAGCGGGAGGGCCGATCTTC. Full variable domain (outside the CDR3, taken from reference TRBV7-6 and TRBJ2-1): GAGVSQSPRYKVTKRGQDVALRCDPISGHVSLYWYRQALGQGPEFLTYFNYEAQQDKSGLPNDRFSAERPEGSISTLTIQRTEQRDSAMYRCASVGLAGGPIFGPGTRLTVL.

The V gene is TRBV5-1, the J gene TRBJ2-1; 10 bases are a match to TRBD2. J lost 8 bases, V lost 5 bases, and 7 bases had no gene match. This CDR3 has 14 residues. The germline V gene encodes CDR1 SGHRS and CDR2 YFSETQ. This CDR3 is CASRTLAGVDEQFF. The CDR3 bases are TGCGCCAGCAGAACCCTAGCGGGAGTTGATGAGCAGTTCTTC.

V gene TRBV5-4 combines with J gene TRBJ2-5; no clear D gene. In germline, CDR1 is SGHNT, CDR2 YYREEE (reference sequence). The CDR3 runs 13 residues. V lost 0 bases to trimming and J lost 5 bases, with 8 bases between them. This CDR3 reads CASSLAPVETQYF. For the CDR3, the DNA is TGTGCCAGCAGCTTGGCCCCGGTGGAGACCCAGTACTTC.

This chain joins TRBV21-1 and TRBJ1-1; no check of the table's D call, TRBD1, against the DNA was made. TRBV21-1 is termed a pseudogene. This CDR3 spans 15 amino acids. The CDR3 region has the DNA TGTGCCAGCAGCCCGCAAGGGGCTTTAGATACTGAAGCTTTCTTT. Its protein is CASSPQGALDTEAFF.

The CDR3 protein is CASSQDRGETQYF. The CDR3 DNA reads as TGTGCCAGCAGCCAAGATAGGGGGGAGACCCAGTACTTC. This rearrangement joins TRBV14 to TRBJ2-5, with TRBD1 as a possible D gene (6 bases). Germline V lookup: CDR1 SGHDN, CDR2 FVKESK. Trimming took off 0 bases at V and 5 bases at J, with 7 bases between the two ends. The CDR3 covers 13 residues.

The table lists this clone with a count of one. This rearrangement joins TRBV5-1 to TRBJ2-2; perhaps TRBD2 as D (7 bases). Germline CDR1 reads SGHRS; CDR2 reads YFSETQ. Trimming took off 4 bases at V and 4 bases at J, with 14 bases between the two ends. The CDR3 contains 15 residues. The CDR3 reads CASSLTRGGTGELFF. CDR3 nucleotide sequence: TGCGCCAGCAGCCTGACAAGGGGGGGCACCGGGGAGCTGTTTTTT.

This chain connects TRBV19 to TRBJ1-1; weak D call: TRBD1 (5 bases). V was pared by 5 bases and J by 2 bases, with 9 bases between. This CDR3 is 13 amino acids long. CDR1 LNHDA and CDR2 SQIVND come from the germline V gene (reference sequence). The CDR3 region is CASSPGINTEAFF. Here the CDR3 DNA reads TGTGCCAGTAGTCCAGGGATAAACACTGAAGCTTTCTTT.

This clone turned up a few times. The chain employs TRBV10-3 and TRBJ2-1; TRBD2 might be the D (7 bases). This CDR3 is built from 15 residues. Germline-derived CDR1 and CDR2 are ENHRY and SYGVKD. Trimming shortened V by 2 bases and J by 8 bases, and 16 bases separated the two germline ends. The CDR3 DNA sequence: TGTGCCATCAGTGAGCCTGGGCAGGGGAGGGATGAGCAGTTCTTC. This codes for CAISEPGQGRDEQFF.

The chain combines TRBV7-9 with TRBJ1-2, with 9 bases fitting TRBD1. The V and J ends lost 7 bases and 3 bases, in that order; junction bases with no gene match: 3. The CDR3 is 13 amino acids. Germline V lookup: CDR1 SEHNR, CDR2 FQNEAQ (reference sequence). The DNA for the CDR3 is TGTGCCAGCACAACAGGGGGCCACTATGGCTACACCTTC. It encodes CASTTGGHYGYTF.

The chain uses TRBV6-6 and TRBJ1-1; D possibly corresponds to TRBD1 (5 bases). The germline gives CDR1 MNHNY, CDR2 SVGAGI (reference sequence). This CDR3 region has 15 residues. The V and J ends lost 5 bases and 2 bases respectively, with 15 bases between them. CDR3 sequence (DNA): TGTGCCAGCAGTACCTCAACAGGTGCCAACACTGAAGCTTTCTTT. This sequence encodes CASSTSTGANTEAFF.

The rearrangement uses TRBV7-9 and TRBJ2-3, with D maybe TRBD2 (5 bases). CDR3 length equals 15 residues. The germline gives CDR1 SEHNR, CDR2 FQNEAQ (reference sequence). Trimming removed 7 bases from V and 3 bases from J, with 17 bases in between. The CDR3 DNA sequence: TGTGCCAGCACCCCGGAACTAGTTACAACAGATACGCAGTATTTT. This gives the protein CASTPELVTTDTQYF. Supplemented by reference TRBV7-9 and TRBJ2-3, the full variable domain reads DTGVSQNPRHKITKRGQNVTFRCDPISEHNRLYWYRQTLGQGPEFLTYFQNEAQLEKSRLLSDRFSAERPKGSFSTLEIQRTEQGDSAMYLCASTPELVTTDTQYFGPGTRLTVL.

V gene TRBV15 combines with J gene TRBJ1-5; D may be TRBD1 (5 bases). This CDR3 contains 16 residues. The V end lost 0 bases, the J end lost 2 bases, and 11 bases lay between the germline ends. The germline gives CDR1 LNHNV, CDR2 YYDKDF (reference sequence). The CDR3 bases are TGTGCCACCAGCAGAGATCAGGGATCGGGCAATCAGCCCCAGCATTTT. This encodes CATSRDQGSGNQPQHF.

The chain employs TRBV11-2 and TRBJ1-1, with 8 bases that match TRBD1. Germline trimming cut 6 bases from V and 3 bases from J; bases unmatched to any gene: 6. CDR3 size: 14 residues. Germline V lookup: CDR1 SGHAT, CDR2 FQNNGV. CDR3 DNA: TGTGCCAGCAGACACAGGGGGACGGACACTGAAGCTTTCTTT. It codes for CASRHRGTDTEAFF.

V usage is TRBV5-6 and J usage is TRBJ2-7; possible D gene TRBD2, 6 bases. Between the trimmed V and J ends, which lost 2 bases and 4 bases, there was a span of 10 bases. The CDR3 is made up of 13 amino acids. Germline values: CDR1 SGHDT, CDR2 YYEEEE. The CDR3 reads CASSFSGLYEQYV. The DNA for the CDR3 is TGTGCCAGCAGCTTCAGCGGGCTGTACGAGCAGTACGTC.